The subject of this entry is one T cell receptor beta chain. Its target is unknown. Germline CDR1 and CDR2: MNHNS and SASEGT. The CDR3 runs to 16 residues. The J segment lost 6 bases and the V segment lost 3 bases, leaving 8 bases of the junction unmatched. The data were taken from a study of T cell clonotyping in hematopoietic cell transplantation. Study findings and constraints: Broader posttransplant TCR repertoire diversity was predicted by graft donor and pretransplant recipient Inverse Simpson Index values. At the given depth, recipient repertoires were over 95% de novo clonotypes.

Generated by immunoSEQ multiplex PCR, the TCRdb table keeps only in-frame clones and is missing some. Counted here are approximately 6,400 clones, roughly 80% occurring once; the ten biggest clones make up 30% to 40%. Recipient blood drawn about 28 days pretransplant and days 30, 100, 180 after. The clonotype originates from a male patient aged 70-79 years who had an allogeneic stem cell transplant from an unrelated donor, so T cells may come from the graft donor. Some clones in this sample may be carry-over from other donors' samples. V gene TRBV6-1 combines with J gene TRBJ1-4, with TRBD1 matching 9 bases. The sequences come from peripheral blood mononuclear cells, collected 180 days after allogeneic stem cell transplant. Here the CDR3 DNA reads TGTGCCAGCAGTGATCCGGGACAGGGTTCGTATGAAAAACTGTTTTTT. This gives the protein CASSDPGQGSYEKLFF.